This T cell receptor beta chain comes out of a study of Graves' ophthalmopathy and Graves' hyperthyroidism. Study context: Peripheral blood was obtained at first diagnosis, ahead of any treatment.

CDR3 regions of TCR beta were amplified from RNA transcripts. RT-PCR with HTBI primers came first, then second-round multiplex PCR. A single record per CDR3 protein comes from TCRdb applying MiXCR to the multiplex PCR reads. This table holds about 170,000 distinct CDR3 sequences, 37% found once. Findings of the study overall: For predicting ophthalmopathy progression, the model had roughly 70% sensitivity and 72.22% specificity.

Only a few counts were recorded for this clonotype. Its specificity is unknown. The CDR3 has 14 amino acids. V was clipped by 4 bases and J by 6 bases, with 16 bases between them. The rearrangement links TRBV12-3 or TRBV12-4 to TRBJ2-7; no definite D call. The sequenced sample consisted of peripheral blood. The TCR comes from a woman between 35 and 50 years old with Graves' ophthalmopathy. This CDR3 reads CASSSTGLSGEQYF. The CDR3, as DNA: TGTGCCAGCAGTTCCACCGGGCTCTCAGGCGAGCAGTACTTC.